A selection of T cell receptor beta chains follows, all from one sample in a study of graft-versus-host responses after intestinal transplantation. Method: immunoSEQ multiplex PCR; TCRdb's copy keeps in-frame clones and lacks some. There are tens of thousands of clones in the sample; over 85% occur only once, and around 1.5% lies in the top ten. The sample consisted of PBMCs, taken 26 days after transplant. The receptor set was obtained from a human patient who received an intestinal transplant, so some T cells may come from the graft donor. CDR3s include the opening cysteine and the closing phenylalanine or tryptophan. The order of the fields is V gene, CDR3 length, D gene, J gene, clone size, CDR3 DNA, CDR3 protein. The D gene is left open where the match is weak. The listing skips clone size in some rows; elsewhere it reads once, few, many or a size class.

TRBV28	14	NA	TRBJ1-1	NA	TGTGCCAGCAGTTTTTTCTCGGGGATGACTGAAGCTTTCTTT	CASSFFSGMTEAFF
TRBV5-1	12	TRBD1	TRBJ2-7	NA	TGCGCCAACCCGACAGGGGGCTACGAGCAGTACTTC	CANPTGGYEQYF
TRBV6-1	16	NA	TRBJ1-2	NA	TGTGCCAGCAGTGGGGACTGGGGAACGCGGGACTATGGCTACACCTTC	CASSGDWGTRDYGYTF
TRBV7-9	14	NA	TRBJ1-1	NA	TGTGCCAGCAGCGTGGGCGGGGGTGGAACTGAAGCTTTCTTT	CASSVGGGGTEAFF
TRBV7-6	18	TRBD1	TRBJ1-1	NA	TGTGCCAGCAGCTTATTGGGACAGGGGGCTATGAAGGACACTGAAGCTTTCTTT	CASSLLGQGAMKDTEAFF
TRBV2	16	NA	TRBJ1-4	NA	TGTGCCAGCAGGGACCTTGGGGAGGGGACTAATGAAAAACTGTTTTTT	CASRDLGEGTNEKLFF
TRBV27	14	NA	TRBJ2-7	NA	TGTGCCAGCAGATTAACAGGCGGCCCGGTCGAGCAGTACTTC	CASRLTGGPVEQYF
TRBV5-1	15	TRBD2	TRBJ2-7	NA	TGCGCCAGCAGCTCGGCCCTAGCGGGGGGAAGCGAGCAGTACTTC	CASSSALAGGSEQYF
TRBV9	13	TRBD1	TRBJ2-1	NA	TGTGCCAGCAGCACCCGACAGGGTAATGAGCAGTTCTTC	CASSTRQGNEQFF
TRBV7-9	10	NA	TRBJ2-1	NA	TGTGCCAGCAGCTTATGGGGGGAGTTCTTC	CASSLWGEFF
TRBV14	15	NA	TRBJ2-1	NA	TGTGCCAGCAGCCAAGATCGGTGGGGAGACCATTTGCAGTTCTTC	CASSQDRWGDHLQFF
TRBV6-5	16	TRBD1	TRBJ1-2	NA	TGTGCCAGCAGTTACGACAGGGGCCTCTCGAACTATGGCTACACCTTC	CASSYDRGLSNYGYTF
TRBV19	12	NA	TRBJ2-2	NA	TGTGCCAGTAGTCGGACTCGCGGGGAGCTGTTTTTT	CASSRTRGELFF
TRBV25-1	17	NA	TRBJ1-4	NA	TGTGCCAGCAGTGACTTCGGCAGGGGCCGTACTAATGAAAAACTGTTTTTT	CASSDFGRGRTNEKLFF
TRBV28	14	NA	TRBJ1-6	NA	TGTGCCAGCAGTTTGTACGGGGATAATTCACCCCTCCACTTT	CASSLYGDNSPLHF
TRBV2	14	NA	TRBJ1-1	NA	TGTGCCAGCCAACCGCCAGGGAAGAACACTGAAGCTTTCTTT	CASQPPGKNTEAFF
TRBV29-1	11	NA	TRBJ1-1	NA	TGCAGCGGAGATTATGGCACTGAAGCTTTCTTT	CSGDYGTEAFF
TRBV5-1	16	TRBD1	TRBJ2-3	NA	TGCGCCAGCAGCTTGTGGGGACAGGGGGCTATAGATACGCAGTATTTT	CASSLWGQGAIDTQYF
TRBV7-8	16	TRBD2	TRBJ2-7	NA	TGTGCCAGCAGCTTTCTGCCTCGGGAGGTGGTCTACGAGCAGTACTTC	CASSFLPREVVYEQYF
TRBV28	11	NA	TRBJ1-2	NA	TGTGCGTCCGCGGGGGTAAGGGGCTACACCTTC	CASAGVRGYTF
TRBV5-1	15	NA	TRBJ1-5	once	TGCGCCAGCAGCTTGGGGGAGGGACTCAATCAGCCCCAGCATTTT	CASSLGEGLNQPQHF
TRBV4-3	19	NA	TRBJ1-1	NA	TGCGCCAGCAGCCAAGGACGCACCTGGGGGGAGTTTCCTGGCACTGAAGCTTTCTTT	CASSQGRTWGEFPGTEAFF
TRBV9	13	NA	TRBJ2-5	NA	TGTGCCAGCAGCACCCAGGGTACAGAGACCCAGTACTTC	CASSTQGTETQYF
TRBV7-8	16	NA	TRBJ1-4	NA	TGTGCCAGCAGCTTGCCGAGAGGGACTGGTGGGGAAAAACTGTTTTTT	CASSLPRGTGGEKLFF
TRBV4-1	20	TRBD1	TRBJ2-7	NA	TGCGCCAGCAGCCAATCCTACTACATTACAGACAGGGGGCTCTCCTACGAGCAGTACTTC	CASSQSYYITDRGLSYEQYF
TRBV29-1	17	TRBD2	TRBJ2-3	once	TGCAGCGGGCGGACTAGCGGGGGGGCCGGTGGCACAGATACGCAGTATTTT	CSGRTSGGAGGTDTQYF
TRBV6-4	14	NA	TRBJ1-2	NA	TGTGCCAGCAGTGACCCCCCAGGGGACTATGGCTACACCTTC	CASSDPPGDYGYTF
TRBV28	16	NA	TRBJ1-4	NA	TGTGCCAGCAGTACCCGCGACTTCAGGAGGGGTGAAAAACTGTTTTTT	CASSTRDFRRGEKLFF
TRBV30	12	TRBD2	TRBJ2-5	once	TGTGCCTGGTGTGGACTAGATGAGACCCAGTACTTC	CAWCGLDETQYF
TRBV27	15	TRBD2	TRBJ2-1	once	TGTGCCAGCAGTCCCGGGACTAGCGGGGGAAATGAGCAGTTCTTC	CASSPGTSGGNEQFF
TRBV28	16	NA	TRBJ1-5	NA	TGTGCCAGCAGCCCAGACCGACGACTAGCCGATCAGCCCCAGCATTTT	CASSPDRRLADQPQHF
TRBV7-9	14	TRBD1	TRBJ2-7	NA	TGTGCCAGCAGCCCGACAGGGCTACCCTACGAGCAGTACTTC	CASSPTGLPYEQYF
TRBV7-9	17	TRBD2	TRBJ2-5	NA	TGTGCCAGCAGCTTTGACGGACTAGCGGGGGGGCAAGAGACCCAGTACTTC	CASSFDGLAGGQETQYF
TRBV28	15	TRBD1	TRBJ2-7	NA	TGTGCCAGCAGGGGGACAGGGTACAGCTCCTACGAGCAGTACTTC	CASRGTGYSSYEQYF
TRBV4-1	14	TRBD1	TRBJ1-2	NA	TGCGCCAGCAGTCGCACCACAGGGGACTATGGCTACACCTTC	CASSRTTGDYGYTF
TRBV5-6	13	TRBD1	TRBJ1-2	few	TGTGCCAGCAGTTTCGACAGGGATAATGGCTACACCTTC	CASSFDRDNGYTF
TRBV28	15	NA	TRBJ2-1	NA	TGTGCCAGCAGTTTGGGCAGAGAAGTTGATACCGAGCAGTTCTTC	CASSLGREVDTEQFF
TRBV7-2	15	NA	TRBJ1-2	NA	TGTGCCAGCAGCTTAAGGATCGACAGCCTGGGGGGCTACACCTTC	CASSLRIDSLGGYTF
TRBV11-2	17	NA	TRBJ2-2	NA	TGTGCCAGCAGCTTGGGGGGGGCACCCTCGAACACCGGGGAGCTGTTTTTT	CASSLGGAPSNTGELFF
TRBV5-6	15	TRBD1	TRBJ1-1	NA	TGTGCCAGCAGCTTGTGGACAGGGGGGGACACTGAAGCTTTCTTT	CASSLWTGGDTEAFF
TRBV7-7	17	TRBD1	TRBJ2-3	NA	TGTGCTAGCAGCTTAGAGCCCCAGGGGGCGGTTTCAGATACGCAGTATTTT	CASSLEPQGAVSDTQYF
TRBV7-8	14	TRBD2	TRBJ2-5	NA	TGTGCCAGCAGCCCGTGGGGGGGGCAAGAGACCCAGTACTTC	CASSPWGGQETQYF
TRBV9	17	NA	TRBJ2-6	once	TGTGCCAGCAGCGTAGTTTCGGTGGGCTCAAGGGCCAACGTCCTGACTTTC	CASSVVSVGSRANVLTF
TRBV6-6	15	NA	TRBJ2-5	few	TGTGCCAGCAGTTACTCTAGACAGGTCCAAGAGACCCAGTACTTC	CASSYSRQVQETQYF
TRBV27	15	TRBD1	TRBJ1-1	NA	TGTGCCAGCAGTTTATCGACAGGGTCGTACACTGAAGCTTTCTTT	CASSLSTGSYTEAFF
TRBV6-5	12	NA	TRBJ2-1	NA	TGTGCCAGCAGTTATAGCAGGGATGAGCAGTTCTTC	CASSYSRDEQFF
TRBV19	16	NA	TRBJ2-1	NA	TGTGCCAGTAGTAGAGAACCGGGACTGCGAAACGATGAGCAGTTCTTC	CASSREPGLRNDEQFF